This TCR beta chain comes out of a study of blood T cell repertoires in COVID-19. Study-level background: COVID-19 samples from acute and convalescent phases originated in the United States, Italy and Spain. PBMCs, B-cell-depleted T cells, or T cells provided the cDNA or gDNA that made up the material.

Seattle researchers signed up patients amid active infection and tracked them longitudinally. Authors' data handling: Amplification of reference gene primers was used by the study to estimate nucleated cell counts. Profiling relied on immunoSEQ multiplex PCR, and the TCRdb table lists in-frame clones only, not all of them. The DNA was the basis for D and trimming; V, J and clone size are from that table. The sample records some 110,000 clones, around nine tenths being singletons. Trimming shortened V by 2 bases and J by 8 bases, and 15 bases separated the two germline ends. This CDR3 is built from 14 residues. The V gene's germline CDR1 is KGHSH and CDR2 LQKENI.

This sequence joins TRBV18 and TRBJ1-1, with a tentative D call TRBD1 (6 bases). Sequenced: peripheral blood. The TCR originated in a man aged 50 to 60 with COVID-19, enrolled during active disease. The CDR3 nucleotides are TGTGCCAGCTCACCAACGACAGGACAAGACGAAGCTTTCTTT. It translates to CASSPTTGQDEAFF.